This T cell receptor (beta chain) was sequenced for a study of T-cell reconstitution after alpha-beta-depleted transplantation in children. This clonotype came up a few times. V was cut by 5 bases and J by 1 base, with 11 bases left in between. Germline CDR1 is SEHNR and CDR2 is FQNEAQ (reference sequence). This CDR3 has 14 amino acids. Unique molecular identifiers were used to barcode this TCRbeta library. MiXCR, run by TCRdb on the PCR reads, gives a single entry per CDR3 protein. Of some 200,000 distinct CDR3 sequences listed, about 14% are singletons. This TCR was recovered from a human donor who donated a stem cell graft to a child with acute lymphoblastic leukemia. The sequencing here drew on PBMCs from the stem cell graft donor, taken from the stem cell graft. This chain connects TRBV7-9 to TRBJ1-1, with D possibly being TRBD1 (6 bases). CDR3 nucleotide sequence: TGTGCCAGCAGCGCGCCGGGACAGAACACTGAAGCTTTCTTT. Protein product: CASSAPGQNTEAFF.